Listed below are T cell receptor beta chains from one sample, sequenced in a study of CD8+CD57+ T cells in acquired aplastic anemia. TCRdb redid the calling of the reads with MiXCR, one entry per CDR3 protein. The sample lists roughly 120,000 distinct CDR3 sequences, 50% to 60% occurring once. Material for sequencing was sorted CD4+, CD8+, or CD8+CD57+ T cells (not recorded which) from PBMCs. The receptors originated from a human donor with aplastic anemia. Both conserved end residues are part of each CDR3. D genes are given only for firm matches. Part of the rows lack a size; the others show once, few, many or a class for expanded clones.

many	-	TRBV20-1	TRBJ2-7	CSARDERSSYEQYF	TGCAGTGCTAGAGATGAAAGGAGTTCCTACGAGCAGTACTTC
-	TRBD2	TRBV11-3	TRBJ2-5	CASSVGGGAGETQYF	TGTGCCAGCAGCGTCGGGGGAGGGGCGGGAGAGACCCAGTACTTC
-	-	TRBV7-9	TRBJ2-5	CASSLIAEETQYF	TGTGCCAGCAGCTTAATCGCAGAAGAGACCCAGTACTTC
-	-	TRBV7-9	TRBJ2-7	CASSSEDEQYF	TGTGCCAGCAGCTCGGAGGACGAGCAGTACTTC
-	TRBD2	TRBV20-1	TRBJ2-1	CSTGTSFIDEQFF	TGCAGTACCGGGACTAGTTTCATCGATGAGCAGTTCTTC
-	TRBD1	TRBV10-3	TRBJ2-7	CAIESGGTYEQYF	TGTGCCATCGAGTCAGGGGGAACCTACGAGCAGTACTTC
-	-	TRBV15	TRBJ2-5	CATSREGRETQYF	TGTGCCACCAGCAGAGAGGGTCGGGAGACCCAGTACTTC
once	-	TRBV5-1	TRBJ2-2	CASSGQGDTGELFF	TGCGCCAGCAGCGGCCAGGGTGACACCGGGGAGCTGTTTTTT
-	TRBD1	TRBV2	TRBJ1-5	CASSGTGDQPQHF	TGTGCCAGCAGTGGGACAGGGGATCAGCCCCAGCATTTT
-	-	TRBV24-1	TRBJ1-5	CATSDTKGRGNQPQHF	TGTGCCACCAGTGACACGAAGGGCCGGGGCAATCAGCCCCAGCATTTT
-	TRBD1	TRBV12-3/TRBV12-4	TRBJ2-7	CASSQTGFSSYEQYF	TGTGCCAGCAGTCAGACAGGGTTTAGCTCCTACGAGCAGTACTTC
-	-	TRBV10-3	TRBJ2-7	CAITGGSSYEQYF	TGTGCCATCACGGGCGGAAGCTCCTACGAGCAGTACTTC
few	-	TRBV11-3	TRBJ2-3	CASSLEGSTDTQYF	TGTGCCAGCAGCTTAGAGGGGAGCACAGATACGCAGTATTTT
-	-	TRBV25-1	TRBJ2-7	CASSKQGEQYF	TGTGCCAGCAGTAAACAGGGCGAGCAGTACTTC
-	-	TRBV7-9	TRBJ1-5	CASSSVTDYQPQHF	TGTGCCAGCAGCTCCGTGACAGACTATCAGCCCCAGCATTTT
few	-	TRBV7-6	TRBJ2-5	CASSLKETQYF	TGTGCCAGCAGCTTAAAAGAGACCCAGTACTTC
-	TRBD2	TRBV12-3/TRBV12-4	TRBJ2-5	CASSLTGGRETQYF	TGTGCCAGCAGTTTGACGGGAGGGCGAGAGACCCAGTACTTC
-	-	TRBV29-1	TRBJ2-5	CSVETGGSGQYF	TGCAGCGTTGAAACGGGGGGCAGTGGCCAGTACTTC
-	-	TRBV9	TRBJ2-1	CASSPRQYNEQFF	TGTGCCAGCAGCCCGCGACAGTACAATGAGCAGTTCTTC
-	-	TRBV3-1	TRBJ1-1	CASSQGKSGQLNTEAFF	TGTGCCAGCAGCCAAGGTAAAAGCGGACAGCTGAACACTGAAGCTTTCTTT
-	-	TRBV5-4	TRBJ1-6	CASGSELGNSPLHF	TGTGCCAGCGGATCGGAGTTAGGGAATTCACCCCTCCACTTT
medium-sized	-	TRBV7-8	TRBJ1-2	CASSPSGEGYTF	TGTGCCAGCAGCCCTTCTGGGGAAGGCTACACCTTC
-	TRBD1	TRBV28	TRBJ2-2	CASSLQQGYIGELFF	TGTGCCAGCAGTTTACAACAGGGGTATATCGGGGAGCTGTTTTTT
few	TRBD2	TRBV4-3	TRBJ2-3	CASSQDWGSGLSTDTQYF	TGCGCCAGCAGCCAAGATTGGGGTAGCGGGCTTAGCACAGATACGCAGTATTTT
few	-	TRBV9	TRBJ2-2	CASSVGGELFF	TGTGCCAGCAGCGTAGGAGGGGAGCTGTTTTTT
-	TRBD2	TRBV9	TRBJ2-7	CASSEIAGAERYEQYF	TGTGCCAGCAGCGAGATAGCGGGGGCCGAGCGCTACGAGCAGTACTTC
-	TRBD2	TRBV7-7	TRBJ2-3	CASSLGTSGSEDTQYF	TGTGCTAGCAGCTTAGGGACTAGCGGGAGCGAAGATACGCAGTATTTT
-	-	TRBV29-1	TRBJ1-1	CSVTHGNTEAFF	TGCAGCGTGACACATGGGAACACTGAAGCTTTCTTT
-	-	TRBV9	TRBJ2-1	CASSNWGEQFF	TGTGCCAGCAGCAACTGGGGCGAGCAGTTCTTC
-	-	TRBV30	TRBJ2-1	CVLEPGRGEQFF	TGTGTCTTGGAGCCAGGAAGGGGTGAGCAGTTCTTC
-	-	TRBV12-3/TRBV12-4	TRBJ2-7	CASSTRLDTLF	TGTGCCAGCAGTACCCGTCTGGATACCCTCTTC
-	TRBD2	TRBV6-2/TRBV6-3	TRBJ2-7	CASSYSSGSSEQYF	TGTGCCAGCAGTTACTCGAGCGGGAGCAGTGAGCAGTACTTC
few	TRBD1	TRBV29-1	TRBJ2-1	CSARTGAYNEQFF	TGCAGCGCCCGGACAGGGGCGTACAATGAGCAGTTCTTC
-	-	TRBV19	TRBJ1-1	CASSFMGGEAFF	TGTGCCAGTAGTTTCATGGGGGGAGAAGCTTTCTTT
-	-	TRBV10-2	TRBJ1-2	CASSEGWRTYGYTF	TGCGCCAGCAGTGAGGGGTGGCGGACCTATGGCTACACCTTC
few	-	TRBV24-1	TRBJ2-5	CATSDISNQETQYF	TGTGCCACCAGTGACATATCAAACCAGGAGACCCAGTACTTC
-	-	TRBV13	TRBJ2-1	CASSLNRDSNEQFF	TGTGCCAGCAGTCTAAACCGGGACTCCAATGAGCAGTTCTTC
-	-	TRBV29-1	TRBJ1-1	CSVTTLTEAFF	TGCAGCGTCACGACTCTCACTGAAGCTTTCTTT
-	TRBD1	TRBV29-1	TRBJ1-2	CSVGPGQGFYGYTF	TGCAGCGTTGGACCGGGACAGGGGTTCTATGGCTACACCTTC
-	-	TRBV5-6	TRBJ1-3	CASSTPGQISGNTIYF	TGTGCCAGCAGTACCCCCGGACAGATTTCTGGAAACACCATATATTTT
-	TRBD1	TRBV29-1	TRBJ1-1	CSADRGLNTEAFF	TGCAGCGCCGACAGGGGCTTGAACACTGAAGCTTTCTTT
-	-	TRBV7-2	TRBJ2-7	CASSFVGTSYEQYF	TGTGCCAGCAGCTTCGTCGGTACCTCCTACGAGCAGTACTTC